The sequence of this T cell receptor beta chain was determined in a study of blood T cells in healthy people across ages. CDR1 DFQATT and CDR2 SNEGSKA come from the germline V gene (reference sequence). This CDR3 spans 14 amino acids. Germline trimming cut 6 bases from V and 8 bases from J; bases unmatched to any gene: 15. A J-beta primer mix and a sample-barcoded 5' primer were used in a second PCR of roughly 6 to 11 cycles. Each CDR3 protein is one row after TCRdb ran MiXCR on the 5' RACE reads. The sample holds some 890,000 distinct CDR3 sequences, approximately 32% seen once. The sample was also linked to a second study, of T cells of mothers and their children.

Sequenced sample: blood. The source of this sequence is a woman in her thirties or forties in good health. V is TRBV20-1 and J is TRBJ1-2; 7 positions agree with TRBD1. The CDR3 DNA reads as TGCAGTGCCGACCGACAGGGCCTAACTTGGGGCTACACCTTC. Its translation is CSADRQGLTWGYTF.